What follows are 2 T cell receptor beta chains derived from one specimen sequenced in a study of Ad26.COV2.S vaccination and SARS-CoV-2 variants. Repertoires were generated with immunoSEQ multiplex PCR, while TCRdb's copy carries only in-frame clones and drops some. The sample lists around 300,000 clones, around 89% seen once, with approximately 5% in the top ten. Treatment defined: about 20 received Ad26.COV2.S at low or high dose, single or two shots; roughly five received placebo; per-sample allocation not given. Samples came from day 63 after the first vaccine or placebo injection. Sequenced material: peripheral blood, taken in a trial of Ad26.COV2.S vaccine versus placebo. These receptors originate from a person aged 18-65 years who received the Ad26.COV2.S COVID-19 vaccine or a placebo.

The chain joins TRBV28 to TRBJ1-6; 9 nucleotides match TRBD1. This CDR3 has 15 amino acids. Per the germline V gene, CDR1 is MDHEN and CDR2 is SYDVKM. With V trimmed by 6 bases and J by 7 bases, 7 bases remained unmatched. The CDR3 bases are TGTGCCAGCAGCGCGGGACAGGGAAGGAATTCACCCCTCCACTTT. Encoded protein: CASSAGQGRNSPLHF.

This clone came up once. The J gene is TRBJ2-7, the V gene TRBV19; D is ambiguous. The CDR3 extends over 14 amino acids. V lost 3 bases and J 0 bases, leaving 9 bases between the germline ends. Germline V lookup: CDR1 LNHDA, CDR2 SQIVND (reference sequence). CDR3 nucleotide sequence: TGTGCCAGTAGTATGACCGAGAGCTCCTACGAGCAGTACTTC. The encoded protein is CASSMTESSYEQYF.